This entry is about one TCR beta chain. There is no known antigen for this receptor. Within one base of it there is no much larger clone, and no base qualities were kept. Whole blood was collected in K2EDTA tubes by collaborating institutions according to the institutions' own protocols. For TCRbeta analysis, collaborator samples were shipped as frozen whole blood, as isolated PBMCs, or as DNA extracted from either sample type. TCRbeta CDR3 regions were amplified from genomic DNA by means of the immunoSEQ Assay, a bias-controlled multiplex PCR. Regarding the original processing steps: The number of nucleated cells in each sample was estimated by amplification of reference gene primers within the assay. To quantify the absolute abundance of each unique TCRbeta CDR3 rearrangement, sequence reads were collapsed and filtered. For each sample, productive Simpson clonality was calculated as the square root of Simpson's diversity index across productive rearrangements. The table comes from immuneACCESS by way of TCRdb, which keeps in-frame sequences with V and J called. Part of the clones is missing from these tables; in studies checked, under half for an unresolved V gene and the rest for unknown reasons. V, J and clone size are taken as reported in that table, and D and trimming were inferred from the DNA itself. For this sample there are 240,000 or so clones; about 84% appear just once. Approximately 13% of the sample is held by the ten biggest clonotypes.

This record belongs to a study of blood T cell repertoires in COVID-19 (dated by TCRdb to 2018 to 2020). With respect to the entire study: The collaborator samples originated in the United States, Italy and Spain and spanned the acute and convalescent phases of COVID-19. Subjects who had been exposed to COVID-19, were actively infected with it, or had recovered from it provided the deeply sampled blood TCRbeta repertoires that made up the dataset. A de-identified subject ID, COVID-19 status, age in years and sex were almost always included in the sample metadata. The material from the prospective study consisted of cDNA or gDNA derived from T cells, B-cell-depleted T cells, or PBMCs. The repertoires were made available in a free public database intended to serve as a resource for research on the immune response to SARS-CoV-2. Where available, HLA class I and class II types were obtained from metadata supplied by the sample provider rather than from assay-based typing. The samples were drawn from two sources: the first 160 participants of the ongoing ImmuneRACE study, and some 1,300 subjects contributed by 6 global collaborators. Study-level results and caveats: The quantity of clinical and demographic metadata differed by source and by participant and was supplied without curation.

V is pared back by 6 bases and J by 4 bases, with 11 bases lying between the germline termini. From cysteine to phenylalanine, the CDR3 is 13 amino acids long. Only the CDR3 DNA is retained, 39 bases long and in frame from the first base. From a lookup of the germline V gene, CDR1 and CDR2 are ENHRY and SYGVKD. The sequence is built from TRBV10-3 and TRBJ2-3; 6 matching bases give a weak D call of TRBD1. The clonotype comes from a man older than 75 with acute or convalescent COVID-19. Sequenced material: peripheral blood. The CDR3 reads CAIREQGSDTQYF. The nucleotide sequence reads TGTGCCATCAGGGAACAGGGTTCAGATACGCAGTATTTT.